Listed here are 32 T cell receptor beta chains from one sample, sequenced in a study of blood T cell repertoires in COVID-19. Libraries were prepared by immunoSEQ multiplex PCR; TCRdb keeps only in-frame clonotypes and omits some of them. The sample comprises 250,000 to 350,000 clones, 75% to 90% of which are singletons, and roughly 2.4% rests with the top ten. The sequenced sample was peripheral blood. The origin of the receptors is a woman aged 45 to 65 who had recovered from COVID-19.

This chain links TRBV4-3 with TRBJ1-1; D is undetermined. Trimming took off 0 bases at V and 4 bases at J, with 12 bases between the two ends. Germline CDR1 and CDR2: LGHNA and YSLEER. The CDR3 length is 15 residues. The CDR3 bases are TGCGCCAGCAGCCAAGATGCCGCGAGGGTCACTGAAGCTTTCTTT. Translated, it gives CASSQDAARVTEAFF.

The chain links TRBV28 to TRBJ2-2, with D possibly TRBD1 on 5 matching bases. CDR1 and CDR2 (germline): MDHEN, SYDVKM. V was trimmed by 3 bases and J by 0 bases, leaving 14 bases between them. There are 17 residues in the CDR3. The CDR3 coding sequence is TGTGCCAGCAGTTTCGGTCTTACGACAGCGAACACCGGGGAGCTGTTTTTT. It encodes CASSFGLTTANTGELFF.

V and J are TRBV7-3 and TRBJ2-3, with 11 bases that match TRBD1. With V trimmed by 5 bases and J by 4 bases, 5 bases remained unmatched. This CDR3 has 15 amino acids. Germline V gene lookup returns CDR1 SGHTA and CDR2 FQGTGA. The CDR3 region has the DNA TGTGCCAGCAGCCCTTGGACAGGGGGCCCAGATACGCAGTATTTT. Encoded protein: CASSPWTGGPDTQYF.

V usage is TRBV3-1 (or the pseudogene TRBV3-2) and J usage is TRBJ2-7, with D uncertain. Germline-derived CDR1 and CDR2 are LGHDT and YNNKEL (reference sequence). This CDR3 region has 16 residues. The ends were cut back, 0 bases at V and 0 bases at J, with 12 bases in the middle. CDR3: CASSQERSSLSYEQYF. As DNA, the CDR3 is TGTGCCAGCAGCCAAGAAAGGAGTTCTCTCTCCTACGAGCAGTACTTC.

This clone was seen once. The chain recombines TRBV6-4 with TRBJ1-4; 10 bases line up with TRBD1. V lost 2 bases to trimming and J lost 8 bases; unmatched junction nucleotides: 8. The CDR3 has 16 amino acids. Germline V gene sequence: CDR1 MRHNA, CDR2 SNTAGT. Here the CDR3 DNA reads TGTGCCAGCAGTGACCCCGTGACAGGGGGCTGGGAAAAACTGTTTTTT. This sequence encodes CASSDPVTGGWEKLFF.

This chain uses TRBV5-1 with TRBJ1-1, with D unclear. CDR1 and CDR2 (germline): SGHRS, YFSETQ. This CDR3 has 14 residues. The V end was cut by 2 bases, the J end by 5 bases, with 13 bases between. For the CDR3, the DNA is TGCGCCAGCAGCTTATCGTCTGGGCGAACTGAAGCTTTCTTT. This sequence encodes CASSLSSGRTEAFF.

The chain recombines TRBV7-2 with TRBJ2-7; possibly TRBD1 for D (5 bases). This CDR3 is built from 15 residues. Germline assignment: CDR1 SGHTA and CDR2 FQGNSA. The V and J ends lost 3 bases and 3 bases respectively, with 15 bases between them. The CDR3 sequence: CASSFQTVAHYEQYF. CDR3 coding DNA: TGTGCCAGCAGCTTCCAGACAGTTGCCCACTACGAGCAGTACTTC.

The rearrangement links TRBV28 to TRBJ2-3; 8 nucleotides line up with TRBD2. The CDR3 has 14 residues. Germline V gene lookup returns CDR1 MDHEN and CDR2 SYDVKM. The V and J ends lost 2 bases and 5 bases, in that order; junction bases with no gene match: 3. Here the CDR3 reads CASSLPLAGDTQYF. In DNA form, the CDR3 reads TGTGCCAGCAGTTTACCCCTAGCGGGAGATACGCAGTATTTT.

The rearrangement links TRBV6-6 to TRBJ1-6; the match to TRBD1 covers 7 bases. Per the germline V gene, CDR1 is MNHNY and CDR2 is SVGAGI (reference sequence). The CDR3 contains 20 residues. The V and J ends lost 6 bases and 3 bases, in that order; junction bases with no gene match: 20. The CDR3 reads CASSLYPPMGQNRYNSPLHF. CDR3 bases: TGTGCCAGCAGCCTCTACCCACCGATGGGACAGAACCGCTATAATTCACCCCTCCACTTT.

The J gene is TRBJ2-7, the V gene TRBV9, with 7 bases fitting TRBD2. CDR3 length equals 14 residues. The germline V gene has CDR1 SGDLS and CDR2 YYNGEE. The V segment lost 2 bases and the J segment 6 bases; nucleotides outside the gene matches: 8. The CDR3 DNA is TGTGCCAGCAGCGTCTTTGGTAGCGGGCGCGAGCAGTACTTC. Translating it yields CASSVFGSGREQYF.

V is TRBV28 and J is TRBJ2-5; D possibly corresponds to TRBD2 (5 bases). Germline values: CDR1 MDHEN, CDR2 SYDVKM. The CDR3 is 12 amino acids. Trimming took off 7 bases at V and 7 bases at J, with 13 bases between the two ends. In DNA, the CDR3 is TGTGCCAGCACTCTCACCGGAGGGACCCAGTACTTC. As protein: CASTLTGGTQYF.

The rearrangement joins TRBV25-1 to TRBJ2-5; 13 positions agree with TRBD2. J gave up 4 bases and V 4 bases, and 6 bases lay outside the gene matches. This CDR3 is built from 16 residues. Germline V gene data show CDR1 as MGHDK and CDR2 as SYGVNS. This CDR3 is CASSGPGTSGTETQYF. DNA of the CDR3: TGTGCCAGCAGTGGGCCGGGGACTAGCGGGACAGAGACCCAGTACTTC.

Notes on this clone: Other DNA variants within this sample encode the same CDR3. The rearrangement links TRBV6-5 to TRBJ1-1; no definite D call. V shed 6 bases and J shed 0 bases, with 8 bases lying between them. The CDR3 spans 13 residues. Per the germline V gene, CDR1 is MNHEY and CDR2 is SVGAGI. CDR3 coding DNA: TGTGCCAGCAGCTGGACTGTGAACACTGAAGCTTTCTTT. Residues: CASSWTVNTEAFF.

The chain combines TRBV14 with TRBJ2-7; 9 positions agree with TRBD1. V dropped 4 bases and J dropped 4; count of bases not matched to a gene: 8. CDR1 is SGHDN, CDR2 FVKESK, per germline. The CDR3 sequence is 15 residues long. The CDR3 loop is CASSLMGQGGYEQYF. The CDR3 DNA reads as TGTGCCAGCAGCCTAATGGGACAGGGTGGGTACGAGCAGTACTTC.

The chain is built from TRBV6-1 and TRBJ2-1, with D possibly matching TRBD2 (5 bases). Germline V CDR1 and CDR2: MNHNS, SASEGT. V shed 6 bases and J shed 5 bases, with 14 bases lying between them. The CDR3 contains 14 residues. The CDR3 DNA sequence: TGTGCCAGCAGCCTAGCCCGCCCCAACAATGAGCAGTTCTTC. It translates to CASSLARPNNEQFF.

This clone was seen a few times. V is TRBV6-1 and J is TRBJ1-5; D call uncertain. The CDR3 totals 14 residues. The germline V gene encodes CDR1 MNHNS and CDR2 SASEGT. Trimming removed 2 bases from V and 1 base from J, with 6 bases in between. The CDR3, as DNA: TGTGCCAGCAGTGAAACGGGGAGCAATCAGCCCCAGCATTTT. Translating gives CASSETGSNQPQHF.

The table lists this clone with a few counts. The chain carries TRBV7-6 and TRBJ1-1, with 7 nucleotides matching TRBD1. CDR1 and CDR2 (germline): SGHVS, FNYEAQ. The ends lost 3 bases at V and 4 bases at J; junction bases unmatched: 11. The CDR3 covers 16 residues. The CDR3 coding sequence is TGTGCCAGCAGCTTGGGACAGCCGGGCCGTGGCACTGAAGCTTTCTTT. As protein: CASSLGQPGRGTEAFF.

The rearrangement joins TRBV7-9 to TRBJ1-1; D is ambiguous. CDR3 length: 13 amino acids. CDR1 SEHNR and CDR2 FQNEAQ come from the germline V gene (reference sequence). V shed 3 bases and J shed 1 base, with 6 bases lying between them. This chain's CDR3 is CASSFTSNTEAFF. CDR3 coding DNA: TGTGCCAGCAGCTTTACATCGAACACTGAAGCTTTCTTT.

The chain uses TRBV10-3 and TRBJ1-1, with TRBD1 matching over 10 bases. V lost 2 bases to trimming and J lost 6 bases; unmatched junction nucleotides: 12. This CDR3 spans 17 amino acids. The germline gives CDR1 ENHRY, CDR2 SYGVKD. CDR3 loop: CAISEGGQGRGQPEAFF. The CDR3 DNA follows: TGTGCCATCAGTGAGGGGGGACAGGGGAGGGGGCAACCTGAAGCTTTCTTT.

The DNA for the CDR3 is TGCGCCAGCAGCCAAGATACAGGGGCCGGGGAGCTGTTTTTT. Encoded protein: CASSQDTGAGELFF. The gene calls are TRBV4-3 and TRBJ2-2; 7 bases are a match to TRBD1. CDR1 is LGHNA and CDR2 is YSLEER in the germline V gene. The CDR3 sequence is 14 residues long. J lost 6 bases, V lost 0 bases, and 1 base had no gene match.

This clone was seen only a few times. V gene TRBV18 combines with J gene TRBJ2-7; 10 bases match TRBD1. Germline loops: CDR1 KGHSH, CDR2 LQKENI. Losses at the gene ends were 3 bases for V and 5 bases for J; bases not matched to a gene: 7. This CDR3 has 15 amino acids. The CDR3 nucleotides are TGTGCCAGCTCACCTTCTTATGGGACAGGGGACGAGCAGTACTTC. It specifies CASSPSYGTGDEQYF.

V usage is TRBV11-3 and J usage is TRBJ2-3; TRBD2 agrees at 8 bases. There are 17 residues in the CDR3. V shed 1 base, J shed 0 bases, and the junction held 6 bases outside the gene matches. The germline V gene has CDR1 SGHNT and CDR2 YENEEA. As DNA, the CDR3 is TGTGCCAGCAGCTTAGGGGAGTCTAGCGGGAGCACAGATACGCAGTATTTT. Protein: CASSLGESSGSTDTQYF. The complete variable domain, with remaining parts taken from reference TRBV11-3 and TRBJ2-3, reads EAGVVQSPRYKIIEKKQPVAFWCNPISGHNTLYWYLQNLGQGPELLIRYENEEAVDDSQLPKDRFSAERLKGVDSTLKIQPAELGDSAVYLCASSLGESSGSTDTQYFGPGTRLTVL.

J is TRBJ2-7 and V is TRBV28; the D gene is possibly TRBD1 (5 bases). This CDR3 spans 14 amino acids. V was clipped by 5 bases and J by 9 bases, with 20 bases between them. Per germline, CDR1 MDHEN and CDR2 SYDVKM. This CDR3 reads CASSPLDLSGRQYF. The CDR3 DNA reads as TGTGCCAGCAGTCCCCTGGACCTCTCAGGGCGGCAGTACTTC.

The rearrangement joins TRBV3-1 (or the pseudogene TRBV3-2) to TRBJ1-2; the match to TRBD1 covers 9 bases. Germline V gene lookup returns CDR1 LGHDT and CDR2 YNNKEL (reference sequence). The CDR3 covers 15 residues. J was trimmed by 9 bases and V by 4 bases; bases with no gene match: 12. CDR3 amino acids: CASSRVTGTGKRYTF. The CDR3 DNA is TGTGCCAGCAGCCGAGTAACCGGGACAGGGAAACGCTACACCTTC.

The V call is TRBV18, the J call TRBJ1-1; 9 bases agree with TRBD1. V was clipped by 3 bases and J by 6 bases; unmatched bases: 5. The germline gives CDR1 KGHSH, CDR2 LQKENI. The CDR3 is 14 amino acids. CDR3 sequence: CASSPLDRGAEAFF. The CDR3 coding sequence is TGTGCCAGCTCACCCCTGGACAGGGGAGCTGAAGCTTTCTTT.

The chain carries TRBV13 and TRBJ2-7, with TRBD2 matching 15 bases. This CDR3 region has 12 residues. The germline CDR1 and CDR2 sequences are PRHDT and FYEKMQ (reference sequence). The trim removed 8 bases at V and 7 bases at J, leaving 0 bases unmatched. The CDR3 region is CASGLAGGEQYF. DNA for the CDR3: TGTGCCAGCGGACTAGCGGGGGGGGAGCAGTACTTC.

The chain couples TRBV20-1 to TRBJ2-5; no clear D gene. Germline assignment: CDR1 DFQATT and CDR2 SNEGSKA (reference sequence). Trimming took off 6 bases at V and 2 bases at J, with 7 bases between the two ends. The CDR3 is 11 amino acids. This CDR3 is CSARKQETQYF. The DNA of the CDR3 is TGCAGTGCGCGGAAACAAGAGACCCAGTACTTC.

This clone has only one observation. This chain joins TRBV5-4 and TRBJ2-7, with 9 bases lining up with TRBD1. This CDR3 has 16 residues. V lost 4 bases to trimming and J lost 0 bases; unmatched junction nucleotides: 8. Per the germline V gene, CDR1 is SGHNT and CDR2 is YYREEE (reference sequence). DNA of the CDR3: TGTGCCAGCAGCCCCGGGACAGGGACGAGCTCCTACGAGCAGTACTTC. Protein: CASSPGTGTSSYEQYF.

The genes are TRBV7-9 and TRBJ1-5; D uncertain. Germline V gives CDR1 SEHNR, CDR2 FQNEAQ (reference sequence). Trimming shortened V by 5 bases and J by 1 base, and 3 bases separated the two germline ends. The CDR3 is made up of 12 amino acids. CDR3 in amino acids: CASSPSNQPQHF. The CDR3 nucleotides are TGTGCCAGCAGCCCGAGCAATCAGCCCCAGCATTTT.

The chain couples TRBV3-1 (or the pseudogene TRBV3-2) to TRBJ1-2; D gene ambiguous. This CDR3 has 14 amino acids. Germline V gene lookup returns CDR1 LGHDT and CDR2 YNNKEL (reference sequence). V lost 0 bases, J lost 5 bases, and 10 bases lay in between. CDR3 sequence reads: CASSQEERVYGYTF. CDR3 DNA: TGTGCCAGCAGCCAAGAAGAGCGGGTATATGGCTACACCTTC.

V gene TRBV21-1 combines with J gene TRBJ2-5; TRBD1, the D gene given by the table, was not confirmed from the DNA. TRBV21-1 is assigned pseudogene status. This CDR3 comprises 15 residues. The CDR3 DNA reads as TGTGCCAGCAGCAAGGACAAGGTAGGGAAAGAGACCCAGTACTTC. This codes for CASSKDKVGKETQYF.

This chain uses TRBV13 with TRBJ2-5; the match to TRBD2 covers 13 bases. The germline CDR1 and CDR2 sequences are PRHDT and FYEKMQ (reference sequence). There are 15 residues in the CDR3. V was clipped by 5 bases and J by 5 bases; unmatched bases: 5. CDR3 bases: TGTGCCAGCAGCACGGGACTAGCGGGACGGGAGACCCAGTACTTC. Protein sequence: CASSTGLAGRETQYF.